Presented here are 18 T cell receptor beta chains from one specimen sequenced in a study of lymphopenia after photon versus proton radiotherapy. The protocol was immunoSEQ multiplex PCR, while the TCRdb copy is restricted to in-frame clones and leaves out a portion. Of around 150,000 clones listed, approximately 86% are singletons. This material consisted of peripheral blood, taken from a patient treated with photon-based radiotherapy. These receptors all come from a man between 45 and 60 years old with gastric cancer.

This chain connects TRBV11-1 to TRBJ2-7; 9 nucleotides agree with TRBD1. Germline trimming cut 5 bases from V and 4 bases from J; bases unmatched to any gene: 9. The germline V gene has CDR1 SGHAT and CDR2 FQDESV (reference sequence). The CDR3 runs 15 residues. The CDR3 spells CASSGGQGIGYEQYF. CDR3 DNA: TGTGCCAGCAGCGGGGGACAGGGTATTGGGTACGAGCAGTACTTC.

The sample holds a few counts of this clone. The gene calls are TRBV28 and TRBJ1-1; 8 nucleotides match TRBD1. The trim removed 3 bases at V and 5 bases at J, leaving 2 bases unmatched. The length of the CDR3 is 13 residues. Per germline, CDR1 MDHEN and CDR2 SYDVKM. The CDR3 nucleotides are TGTGCCAGCAGTTTGGACAGGGAGACTGAAGCTTTCTTT. Protein sequence: CASSLDRETEAFF.

The chain uses TRBV19 and TRBJ1-3; weak D call: TRBD1 (5 bases). The CDR3 runs 15 residues. Between the trimmed V and J ends, which lost 7 bases and 0 bases, there was a span of 13 bases. CDR1 LNHDA and CDR2 SQIVND come from the germline V gene (reference sequence). The CDR3 nucleotides are TGTGCCAGTACTTATCAGGGTTCCTCTGGAAACACCATATATTTT. It is translated as CASTYQGSSGNTIYF.

The chain employs TRBV19 and TRBJ2-3; the D gene is possibly TRBD2 (5 bases). This CDR3 spans 13 amino acids. V dropped 8 bases and J dropped 3 bases, with 12 bases sitting between them. CDR1 is LNHDA and CDR2 is SQIVND in the germline V gene (reference sequence). This CDR3 reads CASWSGRTDTQYF. For the CDR3, the DNA is TGTGCCAGTTGGTCGGGAAGGACAGATACGCAGTATTTT.

The rearrangement links TRBV10-3 to TRBJ2-2; unclear D gene. The CDR3 covers 15 residues. In germline, CDR1 is ENHRY, CDR2 SYGVKD. V shed 0 bases and J shed 0 bases, with 5 bases lying between them. CDR3 bases: TGTGCCATCAGTGAGTCCCCGCCGAACACCGGGGAGCTGTTTTTT. Translated, it gives CAISESPPNTGELFF.

The rearrangement joins TRBV6-6 to TRBJ1-2; maybe TRBD1 (6 bases). Germline V gives CDR1 MNHNY, CDR2 SVGAGI (reference sequence). V dropped 2 bases and J dropped 6 bases, with 13 bases sitting between them. The CDR3 totals 14 residues. The chain's CDR3 is CASSYTERQDGYTF. For the CDR3, the DNA is TGTGCCAGCAGTTACACGGAGCGACAGGATGGCTACACCTTC.

The rearrangement uses TRBV5-6 and TRBJ2-3; 7 bases are shared with TRBD2. The CDR3 runs 15 residues. The germline V gene encodes CDR1 SGHDT and CDR2 YYEEEE. J lost 0 bases, V lost 4 bases, and 5 bases had no gene match. This chain's CDR3 is CASSTLTSSTDTQYF. CDR3 sequence (DNA): TGTGCCAGCAGCACCCTGACTAGCAGCACAGATACGCAGTATTTT.

This clone was counted between two and nine times. V is TRBV19 and J is TRBJ2-7; D ambiguous. The ends were cut back, 4 bases at V and 3 bases at J, with 10 bases in the middle. The germline gives CDR1 LNHDA, CDR2 SQIVND (reference sequence). This CDR3 contains 13 residues. CDR3 in DNA: TGTGCCAGTAGTAAGGGCAGGTACTACGAGCAGTACTTC. Residues: CASSKGRYYEQYF.

The J gene is TRBJ2-3, the V gene TRBV1; the table's TRBD2 call for D was not verified on the DNA. TRBV1 is a documented pseudogene. This CDR3 has 19 amino acids. The DNA of the CDR3 is TGCACCAGCAGCCACTCGCCCCAAGGGGCTAGCGGGAGCACAGATACGCAGTATTTT. The encoded protein is CTSSHSPQGASGSTDTQYF.

This clone has a single count. The J gene is TRBJ2-3, the V gene TRBV28; D might be TRBD1 (6 bases). The CDR3 is made up of 14 amino acids. The germline gives CDR1 MDHEN, CDR2 SYDVKM. Trimming left V 3 bases short and J 7 bases short, with 14 bases between. The CDR3 region has the DNA TGTGCCAGCAGTTTTGATCTCCAGGGGTATACGCAGTATTTT. Translating it yields CASSFDLQGYTQYF.

V and J are TRBV30 and TRBJ2-3; D is undetermined. Trimming took 4 bases from V and 0 from J, leaving 8 bases between them. Germline V CDR1 and CDR2: GTSNPN, SVGIG (reference sequence). CDR3 size: 13 residues. The CDR3 here is CAWTLGSTDTQYF. As DNA, the CDR3 is TGTGCCTGGACCCTAGGTAGCACAGATACGCAGTATTTT. The variable domain in full, completed from reference TRBV30 and TRBJ2-3, reads SQTIHQWPATLVQPVGSPLSLECTVEGTSNPNLYWYRQAAGRGLQLLFYSVGIGQISSEVPQNLSASRPQDRQFILSSKKLLLSDSGFYLCAWTLGSTDTQYFGPGTRLTVL.

The genes are TRBV9 and TRBJ2-1, with D perhaps being TRBD1 or TRBD2 (5 bases each). CDR1 and CDR2 (germline): SGDLS, YYNGEE. V lost 1 base and J lost 6, with 11 bases in between. The CDR3 totals 14 residues. In DNA, the CDR3 is TGTGCCAGCAGCGTAAGTGGGACGGTCAATGAGCAGTTCTTC. As protein: CASSVSGTVNEQFF.

The chain uses TRBV18 and TRBJ2-7; 13 bases map to TRBD2. Per germline, CDR1 KGHSH and CDR2 LQKENI. V trimming: 0 bases; J trimming: 5 bases; junction bases outside the gene matches: 13. CDR3 length equals 19 residues. The CDR3 DNA is TGTGCCAGCTCACCACCGGAGGGACTAGCGGGAAGGCAAAGGAACGAGCAGTACTTC. This translates into CASSPPEGLAGRQRNEQYF.

This sequence joins TRBV28 and TRBJ2-7; TRBD2 might be the D (6 bases). The V and J ends lost 4 bases and 4 bases respectively, with 23 bases between them. There are 17 residues in the CDR3. The germline V gene has CDR1 MDHEN and CDR2 SYDVKM. The CDR3 DNA is TGTGCCAGCAGTTGGGACCCCTTCATGAAGGGAGGATACGAGCAGTACTTC. Translating gives CASSWDPFMKGGYEQYF.

This chain uses TRBV6-5 with TRBJ1-1; 9 nucleotides line up with TRBD1. The J segment lost 5 bases and the V segment lost 2 bases, leaving 6 bases of the junction unmatched. Germline V CDR1 and CDR2: MNHEY, SVGAGI. This CDR3 has 15 residues. The CDR3 protein is CASSYPQGARTEAFF. The CDR3, as DNA: TGTGCCAGCAGTTACCCACAGGGGGCAAGGACTGAAGCTTTCTTT.

V gene TRBV13 combines with J gene TRBJ2-3; TRBD1 might be the D (6 bases). The V end was cut by 3 bases, the J end by 4 bases, with 11 bases between. Germline V gene data show CDR1 as PRHDT and CDR2 as FYEKMQ (reference sequence). The CDR3 runs to 14 residues. CDR3 sequence: CASSFGTRADTQYF. CDR3 sequence (DNA): TGTGCCAGCAGCTTTGGGACAAGGGCAGATACGCAGTATTTT. The whole variable domain, filled in from reference TRBV13 and TRBJ2-3, reads AAGVIQSPRHLIKEKRETATLKCYPIPRHDTVYWYQQGPGQDPQFLISFYEKMQSDKGSIPDRFSAQQFSDYHSELNMSSLELGDSALYFCASSFGTRADTQYFGPGTRLTVL.

V usage is TRBV30 and J usage is TRBJ2-2; D remains unclear. The V end was cut by 1 base, the J end by 1 base, with 4 bases between. CDR1 GTSNPN and CDR2 SVGIG come from the germline V gene (reference sequence). The CDR3 loop spans 13 amino acids. For the CDR3, the DNA is TGTGCCTGGAGTGACAGGAACACCGGGGAGCTGTTTTTT. This codes for CAWSDRNTGELFF.

J is TRBJ2-4 and V is TRBV6-5, with a possible D match to TRBD2 (5 bases). V was pared by 0 bases and J by 0 bases, with 9 bases between. In germline, CDR1 is MNHEY, CDR2 SVGAGI. The CDR3 is made up of 16 amino acids. As DNA, the CDR3 is TGTGCCAGCAGTTACTCTGACCTAGCAGCCAAAAACATTCAGTACTTC. Its translation: CASSYSDLAAKNIQYF.